These 21 T cell receptor beta chains were all obtained from the same sample, sequenced in a study of T cell repertoires in cytomegalovirus infection. TCRdb called the reads again in MiXCR, with one record for every CDR3 protein. The sample lists roughly 80,000 distinct CDR3 sequences, about 24% occurring once. These receptors' targets are unknown. Sequenced here: CD8+ T cells from cultured PBMCs, sampled from culture after CMV antigen stimulation. All receptors come from a human donor in good health (CMV status not recorded). Some clones in this sample may be carry-over from other donors' samples.

In this sample, this clonotype turned up a few times. This chain uses TRBV12-3 or TRBV12-4 with TRBJ2-3; 11 bases map to TRBD2. CDR3 length: 17 residues. V shed 6 bases, J shed 3 bases, and the junction held 11 bases outside the gene matches. The DNA for the CDR3 is TGTGCCAGCAGGGGGGGGGGACTAGCGGCCCTGACAGATACGCAGTATTTT. Translating gives CASRGGGLAALTDTQYF.

The rearrangement links TRBV7-9 to TRBJ2-3, with 10 bases lining up with TRBD2. Germline assignment: CDR1 SEHNR and CDR2 FQNEAQ (reference sequence). This CDR3 has 15 residues. V lost 4 bases, J lost 6 bases, and 7 bases stayed unmatched. The CDR3 DNA reads as TGTGCCAGCAGCTCCCTAGCGGGGGCCCTTGATACGCAGTATTTT. Residues: CASSSLAGALDTQYF. The whole variable domain, remainder taken from reference TRBV7-9 and TRBJ2-3, is DTGVSQNPRHKITKRGQNVTFRCDPISEHNRLYWYRQTLGQGPEFLTYFQNEAQLEKSRLLSDRFSAERPKGSFSTLEIQRTEQGDSAMYLCASSSLAGALDTQYFGPGTRLTVL.

This clonotype has ten or more counts. J is TRBJ1-6 and V is TRBV19, with D maybe TRBD1 (5 bases). CDR3 length: 15 residues. Per the germline V gene, CDR1 is LNHDA and CDR2 is SQIVND (reference sequence). Deletions cut 5 bases from V and 9 bases from J, with 17 bases between. The CDR3 bases are TGTGCCAGTAGTCGGGACCCTAGTTTGGGTTCACCCCTCCACTTT. It yields the protein CASSRDPSLGSPLHF.

This clonotype was observed a few times. V usage is TRBV7-9 and J usage is TRBJ2-1; D unclear. Per the germline V gene, CDR1 is SEHNR and CDR2 is FQNEAQ (reference sequence). Trimming shortened V by 5 bases and J by 9 bases, and 14 bases separated the two germline ends. The CDR3 runs 13 residues. The CDR3: CASSLPVESEQFF. For the CDR3, the DNA is TGTGCCAGCAGCCTACCCGTTGAGAGTGAGCAGTTCTTC.

V gene TRBV19 combines with J gene TRBJ1-6; D remains unclear. CDR1 is LNHDA and CDR2 is SQIVND in the germline V gene (reference sequence). The CDR3 covers 15 residues. The V end lost 10 bases, the J end lost 0 bases, and 13 bases lay between the germline ends. The CDR3 DNA is TGTGCCAACATCGAGTGGGGCTCCTATAATTCACCCCTCCACTTT. This sequence encodes CANIEWGSYNSPLHF.

In its sample, this clonotype was seen many times. J is TRBJ2-7 and V is TRBV13; 9 bases are a match to TRBD1. V lost 2 bases and J lost 2; bases outside the gene matches: 1. This CDR3 comprises 14 residues. In germline, CDR1 is PRHDT, CDR2 FYEKMQ (reference sequence). Here the CDR3 DNA reads TGTGCCAGCAGCTTACGGACAGGGGCCTACGAGCAGTACTTC. Translated, it gives CASSLRTGAYEQYF.

In this sample, this clonotype turned up a few times. The V gene is TRBV30, the J gene TRBJ2-1; unclear D gene. CDR1 is GTSNPN, CDR2 SVGIG, per germline (reference sequence). CDR3 length: 14 amino acids. V lost 4 bases and J lost 0, with 10 bases in between. The CDR3 region is CAWTAPSSYNEQFF. The CDR3 DNA is TGTGCCTGGACAGCCCCGAGCTCCTACAATGAGCAGTTCTTC.

In its sample, this clonotype was seen a few times. In DNA form, the CDR3 reads TGTGCCAGCAGCCTCGGGACAGGCAATCAAGAGACCCAGTACTTC. Translation gives CASSLGTGNQETQYF. V is TRBV6-1 and J is TRBJ2-5; 8 bases match TRBD1. Germline assignment: CDR1 MNHNS and CDR2 SASEGT. CDR3 length: 15 residues. With V trimmed by 6 bases and J by 2 bases, 8 bases remained unmatched.

This clonotype was seen at least ten times. Written as DNA, the CDR3 is TGTGCCAGCAGCCGACAGCCTAGTCTCAATCAGCCCCAGCATTTT. Encoded protein: CASSRQPSLNQPQHF. The rearrangement joins TRBV12-3 or TRBV12-4 to TRBJ1-5, with D possibly being TRBD1 (5 bases). Trimming took 6 bases from V and 3 from J, leaving 15 bases between them. This CDR3 comprises 15 residues.

This clonotype was picked up many times. The chain couples TRBV20-1 to TRBJ2-5; 7 bases are a match to TRBD2. The V gene end was trimmed by 4 bases and the J gene end by 5 bases; junction bases not matched to a gene: 16. Germline V gene lookup returns CDR1 DFQATT and CDR2 SNEGSKA (reference sequence). The CDR3 extends over 16 amino acids. CDR3 nucleotide sequence: TGCAGTGCTATTCCCGGGACTACCGGGGCGGGGGAGACCCAGTACTTC. The encoded protein is CSAIPGTTGAGETQYF.

This clonotype was observed many times. The chain employs TRBV7-2 and TRBJ2-3, with 7 bases identical to TRBD1. With V trimmed by 5 bases and J by 4 bases, 6 bases remained unmatched. There are 14 residues in the CDR3. Germline V CDR1 and CDR2: SGHTA, FQGNSA. The CDR3 loop reads CASSRTQGPDTQYF. DNA of the CDR3: TGTGCCAGCAGCCGAACACAGGGGCCAGATACGCAGTATTTT.

Many counts were recorded for this clonotype. This sequence joins TRBV12-3 or TRBV12-4 and TRBJ1-6; the D gene is possibly TRBD1 (5 bases). CDR3 length: 15 amino acids. Between the trimmed V and J ends, which lost 6 bases and 8 bases, there was a span of 17 bases. CDR3 bases: TGTGCCAGCAGGACAGCCTCGTTCCCGTATTCACCCCTCCACTTT. Amino acids: CASRTASFPYSPLHF.

This clonotype was found many times. The chain is built from TRBV7-8 and TRBJ2-6, with D possibly TRBD2 on 6 matching bases. V was trimmed by 3 bases and J by 0 bases, leaving 21 bases between them. This CDR3 comprises 20 residues. Germline assignment: CDR1 SGHVS and CDR2 FQNEAQ. Written as DNA, the CDR3 is TGTGCCAGCAGCTTCAGAATTTCGGGACTGAGAAACTCTGGGGCCAACGTCCTGACTTTC. Amino acid sequence: CASSFRISGLRNSGANVLTF.

This rearrangement joins TRBV7-9 to TRBJ2-2; D is unclear. The germline V gene has CDR1 SEHNR and CDR2 FQNEAQ (reference sequence). CDR3 length equals 12 residues. V gave up 2 bases and J gave up 6 bases, with 4 bases separating them. The CDR3 sequence: CASSLSAGELFF. The CDR3 DNA is TGTGCCAGCAGCTTATCGGCCGGGGAGCTGTTTTTT.

Points on this clonotype: This may be a read error, as it is one base from a much larger clone. This CDR3 is missing its conserved last phenylalanine or tryptophan, likely due to a read error. The chain has TRBV6-4 and TRBJ1-1, with D unresolved. Looked up from germline, CDR1 is MRHNA and CDR2 is SNTAGT. CDR3 length: 13 residues. Between the trimmed V and J ends, which lost 0 bases and 6 bases, there was a span of 8 bases. In nucleotides, the CDR3 is TGTGCCAGCAGTGACTCTAGTATCTCTGAAGCTTTCTTA. Protein: CASSDSSISEAFL.

This clonotype has only a few counts. The V and J genes are TRBV2 and TRBJ1-1; TRBD1 matches 7 bases. Trimming cost V 11 bases and J 2 bases; bases outside gene matches: 11. CDR1 SNHLY and CDR2 FYNNEI come from the germline V gene. The CDR3 sequence is 14 residues long. Here the CDR3 reads CALPLQGRNTEAFF. In DNA, the CDR3 is TGTGCCCTACCCTTACAGGGGCGTAACACTGAAGCTTTCTTT.

This clonotype was counted at least ten times. This chain joins TRBV7-9 and TRBJ2-7, with 7 positions matching TRBD1. Germline V gene sequence: CDR1 SEHNR, CDR2 FQNEAQ (reference sequence). There are 14 residues in the CDR3. The junction had 5 bases not matched to a gene; V was cut back by 1 base and J by 5 bases. DNA for the CDR3: TGTGCCAGCAGCTTAGGGCAACAGGGGAACGAGCAGTACTTC. This codes for CASSLGQQGNEQYF.

V gene TRBV5-6 combines with J gene TRBJ2-3, with 10 bases matching TRBD2. The CDR3 is made up of 15 amino acids. Germline values: CDR1 SGHDT, CDR2 YYEEEE. Unmatched junction bases numbered 4, after V lost 3 bases and J lost 3 bases. Written as DNA, the CDR3 is TGTGCCAGCAGCTCCCCGGGACTAGCGACAGATACGCAGTATTTT. Its protein product is CASSSPGLATDTQYF. The full variable domain, with the rest looked up from reference TRBV5-6 and TRBJ2-3, is DAGVTQSPTHLIKTRGQQVTLRCSPKSGHDTVSWYQQALGQGPQFIFQYYEEEERQRGNFPDRFSGHQFPNYSSELNVNALLLGDSALYLCASSSPGLATDTQYFGPGTRLTVL.

This rearrangement joins TRBV13 to TRBJ2-7, with 7 bases lining up with TRBD1. The CDR3 is 16 residues long. Germline assignment: CDR1 PRHDT and CDR2 FYEKMQ (reference sequence). The junction had 12 bases not matched to a gene; V was cut back by 5 bases and J by 2 bases. CDR3 sequence reads: CASSPRPGTDTYEQYF. In nucleotides, the CDR3 is TGTGCCAGCAGCCCCCGTCCCGGGACAGATACCTACGAGCAGTACTTC.

The chain has TRBV12-5 and TRBJ2-5, with D hard to call. CDR1 is LGHNT, CDR2 FRNRAP, per germline. Deletions cut 4 bases from V and 1 base from J, with 13 bases between. The CDR3 extends over 15 amino acids. The CDR3 sequence: CASGYSGTFQETQYF. The CDR3 nucleotides are TGTGCTAGTGGTTACTCTGGAACCTTCCAAGAGACCCAGTACTTC. Supplemented by reference TRBV12-5 and TRBJ2-5, the full variable domain reads DARVTQTPRHKVTEMGQEVTMRCQPILGHNTVFWYRQTMMQGLELLAYFRNRAPLDDSGMPKDRFSAEMPDATLATLKIQPSEPRDSAVYFCASGYSGTFQETQYFGPGTRLLVL.

This rearrangement joins TRBV20-1 to TRBJ2-2, with TRBD2 identical over 12 bases. CDR1 DFQATT and CDR2 SNEGSKA come from the germline V gene (reference sequence). V trimming: 0 bases; J trimming: 4 bases; junction bases outside the gene matches: 12. This CDR3 region has 19 residues. DNA for the CDR3: TGCAGTGCTAGAGATCCTGAGGCTAGCGGGGGGGCGGTCACCGGGGAGCTGTTTTTT. It encodes CSARDPEASGGAVTGELFF.